Below, 19 T cell receptor beta chains from the same sample are listed, as sequenced in a study of shared clonotypes between healthy human individuals. Clones were read by immunoSEQ multiplex PCR, and TCRdb kept only the in-frame ones, dropping some. The sample gives millions of clones, around nine tenths of which show up once; about 0.13% is in the top ten. The sequencing input was naive CD4+ T cells sorted from blood. The subset here: CD45RA+ positively selected. The source is a man aged 18 to 29 in good health.

V is TRBV10-3 and J is TRBJ2-1, with D unclear. Germline V lookup: CDR1 ENHRY, CDR2 SYGVKD. The CDR3 is 13 residues long. Trimming removed 3 bases at V and 3 bases at J, with 6 bases between. This CDR3 reads CAISELFYNEQFF. The CDR3 bases are TGTGCCATCAGTGAACTATTCTACAATGAGCAGTTCTTC.

The genes are TRBV6-5 and TRBJ2-7; D remains ambiguous. Germline V CDR1 and CDR2: MNHEY, SVGAGI. Trimming shortened V by 5 bases and J by 3 bases, and 11 bases separated the two germline ends. The CDR3 consists of 13 residues. The CDR3 coding sequence is TGTGCCAGCAGTCGGAGCCAAATCTACGAGCAGTACTTC. Amino acid sequence: CASSRSQIYEQYF.

The chain combines TRBV14 with TRBJ2-2; 11 positions agree with TRBD2. The J segment lost 5 bases and the V segment lost 4 bases, leaving 3 bases of the junction unmatched. Germline V gene data show CDR1 as SGHDN and CDR2 as FVKESK. The CDR3 sequence is 15 residues long. CDR3 in DNA: TGTGCCAGCAGCCCTAGCGGGAGGTATACCGGGGAGCTGTTTTTT. Protein product: CASSPSGRYTGELFF.

Concerning this clone: Other DNA sequences in the same sample also yield this CDR3. The CDR3 DNA reads TGTGCCAGCAGTTTATGGGCAGGCGGTAATCAGCCCCAGCATTTT. It specifies CASSLWAGGNQPQHF. The V call is TRBV28, the J call TRBJ1-5; D is undetermined. In germline, CDR1 is MDHEN, CDR2 SYDVKM. Trimming shortened V by 0 bases and J by 4 bases, and 10 bases separated the two germline ends. The CDR3 has 15 residues.

This chain links TRBV27 with TRBJ2-3, with D perhaps given as TRBD1 or TRBD2 (5 bases each). Germline loops: CDR1 MNHEY, CDR2 SMNVEV (reference sequence). The CDR3 length is 18 residues. Trimming took off 2 bases at V and 0 bases at J, with 18 bases between the two ends. CDR3 sequence (DNA): TGTGCCAGCAGTTTACGAAATCCCGGGACGACTAGCACAGATACGCAGTATTTT. Translating it yields CASSLRNPGTTSTDTQYF.

Worth noting for this clone: An end of the junction does not agree with germline; a read error may underlie this. The rearrangement links TRBV5-1 to TRBJ2-5; 13 bases line up with TRBD2. Germline values: CDR1 SGHRS, CDR2 YFSETQ. The CDR3 loop spans 15 amino acids. DNA for the CDR3: TGTGCCAGCAGCTTAAAATGGACTAGCGGGGGCCCCTTGGACTTC. Translating it yields CASSLKWTSGGPLDF.

This clone was found a few times. V and J are TRBV25-1 and TRBJ1-1; D not certain. V was clipped by 5 bases and J by 0 bases, with 4 bases between them. CDR1 and CDR2 from the germline V gene are MGHDK and SYGVNS. The length of the CDR3 is 12 residues. Here the CDR3 DNA reads TGTGCCAGCAGTCAAGTGAACACTGAAGCTTTCTTT. Translation gives CASSQVNTEAFF.

The chain employs TRBV11-2 and TRBJ1-4; TRBD1 is a possible D gene (6 bases). The V end was cut by 5 bases, the J end by 7 bases, with 20 bases between. CDR3 size: 16 residues. The germline V gene has CDR1 SGHAT and CDR2 FQNNGV. The CDR3: CASSTRPTGLGEKLFF. The DNA of the CDR3 is TGTGCCAGCAGCACTCGACCTACAGGGCTAGGTGAAAAACTGTTTTTT.

This chain uses TRBV9 with TRBJ2-3, with D maybe TRBD2 (6 bases). CDR3 length: 14 residues. Germline lookup yields CDR1 SGDLS and CDR2 YYNGEE. Trimming pared 0 bases from V and 2 bases from J, leaving 7 bases between. The CDR3: CASSVGDFTDTQYF. The DNA of the CDR3 is TGTGCCAGCAGCGTAGGGGACTTCACAGATACGCAGTATTTT.

CDR3 residues: CASSPFRTVNSNQPQHF. The CDR3 nucleotides are TGTGCCAGCTCACCCTTCCGGACAGTTAATAGCAATCAGCCCCAGCATTTT. J is TRBJ1-5 and V is TRBV18; TRBD1 is a possible D gene (6 bases). Germline CDR1 KGHSH, CDR2 LQKENI. Trimming removed 3 bases at V and 0 bases at J, with 15 bases between. The CDR3 extends over 17 amino acids.

In this sample, this clone turned up once. The sample has other DNA sequences that encode this CDR3 too. This chain connects TRBV18 to TRBJ1-1; unclear D gene. The CDR3 is 13 amino acids. CDR1 is KGHSH and CDR2 is LQKENI in the germline V gene. Deletions cut 5 bases from V and 0 bases from J, with 7 bases between. The CDR3 DNA is TGTGCCAGCTCAGGCCAGATGAACACTGAAGCTTTCTTT. This gives the protein CASSGQMNTEAFF.

Concerning this clone: In the same sample, other DNA sequences code for this CDR3. The rearrangement links TRBV9 to TRBJ1-6; D call uncertain. This CDR3 has 15 residues. CDR1 SGDLS and CDR2 YYNGEE come from the germline V gene. V shed 0 bases and J shed 0 bases, with 4 bases lying between them. CDR3 in amino acids: CASSVGVSYNSPLHF. Written as DNA, the CDR3 is TGTGCCAGCAGCGTAGGGGTCTCCTATAATTCACCCCTCCACTTT.

The chain has TRBV5-1 and TRBJ1-4, with D maybe TRBD1 (5 bases). CDR1 and CDR2 from the germline V gene are SGHRS and YFSETQ. The CDR3 covers 14 residues. The V end was cut by 3 bases, the J end by 3 bases, with 9 bases between. CDR3 in amino acids: CASSWGRPNEKLFF. The CDR3 DNA is TGCGCCAGCAGCTGGGGACGGCCTAATGAAAAACTGTTTTTT.

The chain has TRBV30 and TRBJ2-3; D is tentatively TRBD1 or TRBD2 (5 bases each). V lost 4 bases, J lost 6 bases, and 14 bases lay in between. This CDR3 is 13 amino acids long. In germline, CDR1 is GTSNPN, CDR2 SVGIG (reference sequence). The CDR3 sequence: CAWMRGKGDTQYF. CDR3 bases: TGTGCCTGGATGAGAGGGAAGGGGGATACGCAGTATTTT.

Turning to this clone: Other DNA sequences in this specimen translate into the identical CDR3. The rearrangement links TRBV30 to TRBJ2-5; 7 nucleotides line up with TRBD1. Unmatched junction bases numbered 2, after V lost 3 bases and J lost 4 bases. This CDR3 spans 12 amino acids. Germline V CDR1 and CDR2: GTSNPN, SVGIG (reference sequence). CDR3 DNA sequence: TGTGCCTGGAGCCCAGGGGGAGAGACCCAGTACTTC. Encoded protein: CAWSPGGETQYF. Full variable domain (rest looked up from reference TRBV30 and TRBJ2-5): SQTIHQWPATLVQPVGSPLSLECTVEGTSNPNLYWYRQAAGRGLQLLFYSVGIGQISSEVPQNLSASRPQDRQFILSSKKLLLSDSGFYLCAWSPGGETQYFGPGTRLLVL.

This clone has just one count. V and J are TRBV7-9 and TRBJ1-1, with no clear D. This CDR3 has 14 residues. CDR1 SEHNR and CDR2 FQNEAQ come from the germline V gene (reference sequence). Trimming stripped 1 base from V and 1 base from J, with 7 bases between. CDR3 sequence (DNA): TGTGCCAGCAGCTTAGATCTCTGGAACACTGAAGCTTTCTTT. This encodes CASSLDLWNTEAFF.

The genes are TRBV9 and TRBJ2-3, with 13 bases that match TRBD2. The CDR3 is 19 residues long. Per germline, CDR1 SGDLS and CDR2 YYNGEE. After removal of 4 bases from V and 1 base from J, the junction contained 12 bases not matched to a gene. CDR3 nucleotides: TGTGCCAGCAGCCCGGGACTAGCGGGACTCGGCCGTGGCACAGATACGCAGTATTTT. Its translation is CASSPGLAGLGRGTDTQYF.

The genes are TRBV6-6 and TRBJ1-2, with D unresolved. The CDR3 runs to 12 residues. CDR1 is MNHNY, CDR2 SVGAGI, per germline (reference sequence). V lost 11 bases to trimming and J lost 7 bases, with 17 bases between them. This chain's CDR3 is CAAGGSPVGYTF. CDR3 DNA: TGTGCCGCGGGAGGCTCCCCGGTTGGCTACACCTTC.

The chain combines TRBV5-1 with TRBJ2-3, with TRBD2 matching 7 bases. The CDR3 runs to 13 residues. The junction had 4 bases not matched to a gene; V was cut back by 7 bases and J by 2 bases. Per the germline V gene, CDR1 is SGHRS and CDR2 is YFSETQ. CDR3 in amino acids: CASGGGDTDTQYF. CDR3 DNA: TGCGCCAGCGGCGGGGGAGACACAGATACGCAGTATTTT.